This is a list of T cell receptor beta chains from one sample in a study of T cell responses to AZD1222 COVID-19 vaccine. Libraries were prepared by immunoSEQ multiplex PCR; TCRdb keeps only in-frame clonotypes and omits some of them. This table has 120,000 to 150,000 clones, around 88% appearing once. Sequenced material: peripheral blood, taken on day 0 of AZD1222 vaccination. Receptors originate from an adult in good health. Both conserved end residues are trimmed from each CDR3. Clone size, where shown, is once, few, many, or a class for clones that have expanded.

>TRBV29-1|once|TRBJ1-5
SVEVQEGKPQH
>TRBV27|NA|TRBJ2-7
ASSLSPRSYEQY
>TRBV6-5|NA|TRBJ1-1
ASSYSTVNTEAF
>TRBV7-9|once|TRBJ2-1
ASSLARSSYNEQF
>TRBV6-5|NA|TRBJ2-2
ASSYRTGELF
>TRBV12-3/TRBV12-4|NA|TRBJ1-1
ASSVRGNTEAF
>TRBV14|NA|TRBJ2-3
ASSQDLPDTQY
>TRBV18|NA|TRBJ2-7
ASSPPYSYEQY
>TRBV7-9|NA|TRBJ2-1
ASSSRGSVRGEQF
>TRBV6-2/TRBV6-3|NA|TRBJ1-2
ASSYSNSFYGYT
>TRBV9|many|TRBJ1-4
ASSTGPNEKLF
>TRBV7-3|NA|TRBJ1-1
ASSLRMNTEAF
>TRBV28|NA|TRBJ1-2
ASNWQADYGYT
>TRBV5-4|NA|TRBJ2-5
ASSLGLAGTQETQY